This T cell receptor (beta chain) derives from a study of T cells in Graves' hyperthyroidism and ophthalmopathy. Amplified TCR beta CDR3 regions derived from RNA transcripts. First-round RT-PCR of the TCR CDR3 relied on the HTBI primer set. From the multiplex PCR reads, TCRdb called clonotypes with MiXCR, one entry per CDR3 protein. The repertoire has hundreds of thousands of distinct CDR3 sequences, roughly 15% of them found once; the top ten carry roughly 13%. This clonotype has more than one count but fewer than ten. The CDR3 covers 15 residues. Germline V gene sequence: CDR1 MGHDK, CDR2 SYGVNS. Deletions cut 2 bases from V and 0 bases from J, with 8 bases between.

The chain carries TRBV25-1 and TRBJ1-3; D is ambiguous. Sequenced input: blood. The source is a man aged 18 to 29 with Graves' ophthalmopathy. The CDR3 loop is CASSEDRLSGNTIYF. The CDR3 DNA reads as TGTGCCAGCAGTGAAGACCGACTCTCTGGAAACACCATATATTTT.